The entry that follows covers one TCR beta chain sequence. The antigen it recognizes is unknown. No quality values exist for individual bases; no much larger clone is one base distant. Library method: the immunoSEQ multiplex PCR assay. TCRbeta CDR3 sequencing was carried out by an external provider as a commercial service. The original pipeline was this. Productive nucleotide sequences and amino acid sequences obtained through in silico translation were used in the analyses. Diversity was measured with Renyi entropy across alpha values, using the median of 200 repeated subsamples to equalise sample size. For clustering, the distance between each pair of repertoires was computed as one minus the Chao-modified Jaccard index, which corrected for under-sampling. Frequency-weighted overlap with synovial clonotypes was calculated across 200 sample sizes, using 200 draws without replacement for each, and the value reported was the one at the size of the smaller sample. TCRdb limited this immuneACCESS table to in-frame rearrangements with V and J called. A share of clones is missing; checked studies link under half to unresolved V genes, and the rest is unexplained. That table supplies the V and J calls and clone size; D and trimming were determined from the DNA. Recorded for this sample are tens of thousands of clones; less than 97% of them occurred a single time. Less than 0.2% of the sample is held by the ten biggest clonotypes.

These data are taken from a study of circulating and synovial CD4+ cells in juvenile arthritis (dated by TCRdb to about 2014). With regard to the full study: Within each patient, the study compared the TCRbeta CDR3 repertoires of three groups: circulating HLA-DR+ CD4 T cells, bulk blood CD4 T cells, and synovial CD4 T cells. The goal of the repertoire sequencing was to confirm that synovial clonotypes were enriched in a circulating synovial-like CD4 T cell subset. The full study reports these points: Synovial and circulating pathogenic-like lymphocyte repertoires were less diverse than bulk blood CD4 repertoires, and some CPL samples were as oligoclonal as synovium. CPL and bulk blood CD4 samples differed in T cell genome counts by at least an order of magnitude, so sample-size effects were addressed. Circulating pathogenic-like lymphocytes clustered together with synovial T cells and shared a substantially larger fraction of CDR3 sequences with synovium than bulk blood did. Because overlap with synovium was found to increase with sequencing depth, the full repertoire overlap was likely underestimated by the measured shared-clonotype fractions. The difference between circulating pathogenic-like lymphocytes and bulk blood T cells was not detected by traditional Vbeta family usage analysis.

From V the trimming removes 6 bases and from J it removes 9 bases, while the gene matches leave 12 bases of the junction unaccounted for. CDR1 and CDR2 (MDHEN, SYDVKM) derive from the germline V gene. The CDR3 numbers 15 residues from cysteine through phenylalanine. Only the CDR3 part of the read is kept: 45 bases, read in frame from the first base. The sequenced samples came from patients who had active juvenile idiopathic arthritis. Cells were sorted immediately after thawing, with dead cells excluded using Live/Dead Fixable Near-IR Stain. Sequencing was performed on CD4+ T cells from blood. The origin of this receptor is a human donor with juvenile idiopathic arthritis. The chain is encoded by TRBV28 joined to TRBJ2-3; 10 bases in the middle match TRBD2. The CDR3 amino acid sequence is: CASSQPLAGAQTQYF. The nucleotide sequence is given as TGTGCCAGCAGCCAACCGCTAGCGGGAGCCCAAACGCAGTATTTT.